These 32 T cell receptor beta chains came from one sample sequenced in a study of blood T cell repertoires in COVID-19. Some clones are missing from TCRdb's copy, which holds only in-frame ones; the method was immunoSEQ multiplex PCR. Of some 200,000 clones listed, about four fifths are singletons. Sequencing was performed on peripheral blood. These receptor sequences come from a woman in her forties with COVID-19, enrolled during active disease.

The chain recombines TRBV9 with TRBJ2-1, with TRBD2 as a possible D gene (5 bases). The CDR3 length is 15 residues. Trimming removed 0 bases at V and 9 bases at J, with 16 bases between. Per the germline V gene, CDR1 is SGDLS and CDR2 is YYNGEE. The CDR3 reads CASSVADLGFGEQFF. The CDR3 bases are TGTGCCAGCAGCGTAGCGGACTTGGGATTCGGTGAGCAGTTCTTC.

V is TRBV11-2 and J is TRBJ2-4; TRBD2 is a possible D gene (5 bases). In germline, CDR1 is SGHAT, CDR2 FQNNGV. This CDR3 region has 15 residues. V lost 4 bases and J lost 6, with 16 bases in between. The CDR3 protein is CASSSATNQINIQYF. The CDR3 DNA reads as TGTGCCAGCAGCTCCGCGACTAACCAGATAAACATTCAGTACTTC. Complete variable domain (other parts from reference TRBV11-2 and TRBJ2-4): EAGVAQSPRYKIIEKRQSVAFWCNPISGHATLYWYQQILGQGPKLLIQFQNNGVVDDSQLPKDRFSAERLKGVDSTLKIQPAKLEDSAVYLCASSSATNQINIQYFGAGTRLSVL.

J is TRBJ2-5 and V is TRBV7-6; 12 nucleotides line up with TRBD2. The germline CDR1 and CDR2 sequences are SGHVS and FNYEAQ. The trim removed 2 bases at V and 5 bases at J, leaving 3 bases unmatched. CDR3 length: 15 amino acids. The CDR3 protein is CASSLLAGGSETQYF. The CDR3 coding sequence is TGTGCCAGCAGCTTACTAGCGGGGGGGTCGGAGACCCAGTACTTC.

This clone appeared a single time. The V call is TRBV19, the J call TRBJ1-2; D might be TRBD1 (6 bases). The germline V gene has CDR1 LNHDA and CDR2 SQIVND (reference sequence). This CDR3 has 14 residues. V lost 5 bases and J lost 5, with 15 bases in between. This chain's CDR3 is CASSVQGTIYGYTF. CDR3 nucleotide sequence: TGTGCCAGTAGTGTCCAGGGGACTATTTATGGCTACACCTTC.

This clone was observed a single time. The rearrangement links TRBV3-1 (or the pseudogene TRBV3-2) to TRBJ1-2; 7 bases are a match to TRBD1. With V trimmed by 4 bases and J by 9 bases, 14 bases remained unmatched. This CDR3 region has 15 residues. The germline V gene has CDR1 LGHDT and CDR2 YNNKEL (reference sequence). The CDR3 coding sequence is TGTGCCAGCAGCCCCTCAAACAGGGGTAGGTTCAGCTACACCTTC. Protein product: CASSPSNRGRFSYTF.

There are a few counts of this clone. The chain combines TRBV3-1 (or the pseudogene TRBV3-2) with TRBJ1-6; D is possibly TRBD1 (6 bases). This CDR3 contains 15 residues. Deletions cut 1 base from V and 10 bases from J, with 14 bases between. Looked up from germline, CDR1 is LGHDT and CDR2 is YNNKEL (reference sequence). CDR3 amino acids: CASSQGRQVGSPLHF. The CDR3 coding sequence is TGTGCCAGCAGCCAAGGCAGACAGGTGGGATCACCCCTCCACTTT.

The DNA of the CDR3 is TGTGCCAGCAGAGTTAGCGGGAGGGCCGGGACCGGGGAGCTGTTTTTT. Its protein is CASRVSGRAGTGELFF. V usage is TRBV28 and J usage is TRBJ2-2, with 11 bases that match TRBD2. The CDR3 runs 16 residues. V shed 6 bases and J 5 bases; nucleotides not matched to a gene: 8. CDR1 and CDR2 from the germline V gene are MDHEN and SYDVKM.

This chain joins TRBV20-1 and TRBJ1-2, with D maybe TRBD1 (5 bases). The CDR3 is made up of 13 amino acids. Germline loops: CDR1 DFQATT, CDR2 SNEGSKA (reference sequence). V lost 3 bases, J lost 0 bases, and 8 bases lay in between. The chain's CDR3 is CSASLRANYGYTF. DNA for the CDR3: TGCAGTGCTAGTCTCAGGGCTAACTATGGCTACACCTTC.

The J gene is TRBJ2-5, the V gene TRBV6-1; D might be TRBD1 (6 bases). CDR3 length: 15 amino acids. Trimming stripped 0 bases from V and 3 bases from J, with 11 bases between. Per the germline V gene, CDR1 is MNHNS and CDR2 is SASEGT. The CDR3 here is CASSEAWTEKETQYF. DNA of the CDR3: TGTGCCAGCAGTGAAGCGTGGACAGAGAAAGAGACCCAGTACTTC.

CDR3 region: CASSRIGTGDSPLHF. As DNA, the CDR3 is TGCGCCAGCAGCCGGATAGGGACAGGGGATTCACCCCTCCACTTT. The genes are TRBV5-1 and TRBJ1-6, with 10 bases that match TRBD1. The ends lost 4 bases at V and 8 bases at J; junction bases unmatched: 6. Germline loops: CDR1 SGHRS, CDR2 YFSETQ. The CDR3 is made up of 15 amino acids.

The V call is TRBV14, the J call TRBJ1-6; D ambiguous. Germline lookup yields CDR1 SGHDN and CDR2 FVKESK. V lost 8 bases to trimming and J lost 1 base, with 9 bases between them. The CDR3 length is 14 residues. The DNA of the CDR3 is TGTGCCAGCCTTATGAGGTCCTATAATTCACCCCTCCACTTT. Its translation is CASLMRSYNSPLHF. Together with reference TRBV14 and TRBJ1-6, the CDR3 gives the full variable domain: EAGVTQFPSHSVIEKGQTVTLRCDPISGHDNLYWYRRVMGKEIKFLLHFVKESKQDESGMPNNRFLAERTGGTYSTLKVQPAELEDSGVYFCASLMRSYNSPLHFGNGTRLTVT.

This clone was seen a single time. V usage is TRBV19 and J usage is TRBJ1-1; D is ambiguous. The germline V and J ends were trimmed by 7 bases and 6 bases, with 12 bases remaining between them. Germline V gene data show CDR1 as LNHDA and CDR2 as SQIVND (reference sequence). CDR3 length: 12 amino acids. The CDR3 DNA is TGTGCCAGTAATGCAGGTATATCTGAAGCTTTCTTT. It is translated as CASNAGISEAFF. Together with reference TRBV19 and TRBJ1-1, the CDR3 gives the full variable domain: DGGITQSPKYLFRKEGQNVTLSCEQNLNHDAMYWYRQDPGQGLRLIYYSQIVNDFQKGDIAEGYSVSREKKESFPLTVTSAQKNPTAFYLCASNAGISEAFFGQGTRLTVV.

This chain links TRBV5-1 with TRBJ1-4; no definite D call. CDR3 length equals 12 residues. The germline V gene has CDR1 SGHRS and CDR2 YFSETQ. Trimming cost V 5 bases and J 3 bases, with 5 bases left between them. Written as DNA, the CDR3 is TGCGCCAGCAGGGCAGCTAATGAAAAACTGTTTTTT. This encodes CASRAANEKLFF.

The gene calls are TRBV5-4 and TRBJ2-1, with TRBD2 as a possible D gene (5 bases). Germline V lookup: CDR1 SGHNT, CDR2 YYREEE (reference sequence). CDR3 size: 16 residues. V lost 4 bases and J 0 bases, leaving 14 bases between the germline ends. CDR3 coding DNA: TGTGCCAGCAGCCCATCTAGTGGGAGCTCCTACAATGAGCAGTTCTTC. Protein sequence: CASSPSSGSSYNEQFF. Together with reference TRBV5-4 and TRBJ2-1, the CDR3 gives the full variable domain: ETGVTQSPTHLIKTRGQQVTLRCSSQSGHNTVSWYQQALGQGPQFIFQYYREEENGRGNFPPRFSGLQFPNYSSELNVNALELDDSALYLCASSPSSGSSYNEQFFGPGTRLTVL.

V and J are TRBV7-8 and TRBJ2-2; TRBD2 agrees at 10 bases. The CDR3 covers 16 residues. With V trimmed by 5 bases and J by 5 bases, 8 bases remained unmatched. Germline values: CDR1 SGHVS, CDR2 FQNEAQ. CDR3 loop: CASSTLAGVRTGELFF. The CDR3 DNA is TGTGCCAGCAGCACGCTAGCGGGAGTAAGGACCGGGGAGCTGTTTTTT.

The V call is TRBV6-5, the J call TRBJ2-7, with D unresolved. Germline V gene lookup returns CDR1 MNHEY and CDR2 SVGAGI. The V end was cut by 5 bases, the J end by 0 bases, with 11 bases between. The CDR3 runs to 14 residues. CDR3 protein: CASSPRVSSYEQYF. The CDR3, as DNA: TGTGCCAGCAGTCCCCGGGTGAGCTCCTACGAGCAGTACTTC.

This clone came up a few times. This chain connects TRBV2 to TRBJ2-7; the D is unclear. Germline CDR1 SNHLY, CDR2 FYNNEI. The V and J ends lost 3 bases and 1 base respectively, with 10 bases between them. The CDR3 contains 14 residues. The CDR3 loop is CASSDRWQSYEQYF. In DNA, the CDR3 is TGTGCCAGCAGTGACAGGTGGCAGTCCTACGAGCAGTACTTC.

The chain couples TRBV28 to TRBJ1-1, with D perhaps TRBD1 (6 bases). With 5 bases removed from V and 7 bases from J, the gap between germline ends came to 14 bases. Germline V gene lookup returns CDR1 MDHEN and CDR2 SYDVKM. This CDR3 is 13 amino acids long. DNA of the CDR3: TGTGCCAGCAGTCCACCCGGACAGTTTGAAGCTTTCTTT. This translates into CASSPPGQFEAFF.

V is TRBV10-1 and J is TRBJ2-1, with 12 bases that match TRBD2. Germline V gene lookup returns CDR1 WNHNN and CDR2 SYGVQD (reference sequence). This CDR3 is built from 15 residues. Trimming removed 5 bases from V and 10 bases from J; junction bases left unmatched: 9. The CDR3 here is CASSIASGGAGEQFF. The CDR3 DNA follows: TGCGCCAGCAGTATCGCTAGCGGGGGGGCGGGAGAGCAGTTCTTC.

This chain uses TRBV27 with TRBJ2-4; D is ambiguous. The V gene lost 3 bases and the J gene lost 0 bases, with 9 bases spanning the gap. This CDR3 has 15 amino acids. Germline V gives CDR1 MNHEY, CDR2 SMNVEV (reference sequence). In nucleotides, the CDR3 is TGTGCCAGCAGTTTTGGGCCCCGAGCCAAAAACATTCAGTACTTC. Translation: CASSFGPRAKNIQYF.

This chain uses TRBV24-1 with TRBJ1-5; D perhaps matches TRBD1 (5 bases). The V and J ends lost 6 bases and 7 bases respectively, with 15 bases between them. The CDR3 has 14 residues. Germline values: CDR1 KGHDR, CDR2 SFDVKD. The CDR3 sequence is CATSFKLNRQPQHF. The CDR3 nucleotides read TGTGCCACCAGTTTTAAGCTAAACAGGCAGCCCCAGCATTTT.

V usage is TRBV28 and J usage is TRBJ2-2; weak D call: TRBD1 (6 bases). The CDR3 has 15 amino acids. Trimming took off 5 bases at V and 6 bases at J, with 16 bases between the two ends. The germline gives CDR1 MDHEN, CDR2 SYDVKM. CDR3: CASSGVRGQAGELFF. The CDR3 coding sequence is TGTGCCAGCAGTGGGGTCAGGGGACAAGCCGGGGAGCTGTTTTTT.

The chain is built from TRBV30 and TRBJ2-2; no definite D call. Between the trimmed V and J ends, which lost 2 bases and 7 bases, there was a span of 11 bases. Germline V CDR1 and CDR2: GTSNPN, SVGIG (reference sequence). The CDR3 is made up of 13 amino acids. The CDR3 nucleotides are TGTGCCTGGAGTATGAGGAGCCACGGGGAGCTGTTTTTT. Encoded protein: CAWSMRSHGELFF.

This clone was detected only once. The V call is TRBV29-1, the J call TRBJ2-1; TRBD2 matches at 7 bases. J lost 7 bases, V lost 5 bases, and 8 bases had no gene match. From germline, CDR1 is SQVTM and CDR2 ANQGSEA. The CDR3 loop spans 13 amino acids. DNA for the CDR3: TGCAGCGTTCCGCGCGGGAGTATGAATGAGCAGTTCTTC. This codes for CSVPRGSMNEQFF.

In nucleotides, the CDR3 is TGTGCCAGCAGTACCACAGGCTCTGGGGCCAACGTCCTGACTTTC. Translation: CASSTTGSGANVLTF. The chain joins TRBV27 to TRBJ2-6; a possible D gene is TRBD1 (5 bases). V was cut by 5 bases and J by 0 bases, with 8 bases left in between. The germline CDR1 and CDR2 sequences are MNHEY and SMNVEV (reference sequence). This CDR3 spans 15 amino acids.

The V gene is TRBV12-5, the J gene TRBJ2-1, with D perhaps TRBD2 (6 bases). Germline V gene sequence: CDR1 LGHNT, CDR2 FRNRAP. There are 16 residues in the CDR3. Trimming left V 0 bases short and J 4 bases short, with 13 bases between. The CDR3 coding sequence is TGTGCTAGTGGTTTGGTAATCGGGACTGGGTACAATGAGCAGTTCTTC. This gives the protein CASGLVIGTGYNEQFF. Together with reference TRBV12-5 and TRBJ2-1, the CDR3 gives the full variable domain: DARVTQTPRHKVTEMGQEVTMRCQPILGHNTVFWYRQTMMQGLELLAYFRNRAPLDDSGMPKDRFSAEMPDATLATLKIQPSEPRDSAVYFCASGLVIGTGYNEQFFGPGTRLTVL.

This chain connects TRBV12-3 or TRBV12-4 to TRBJ2-1, with D tentatively TRBD1 (5 bases). With 3 bases removed from V and 10 bases from J, the gap between germline ends came to 10 bases. This CDR3 is 12 amino acids long. The CDR3 nucleotides are TGTGCCAGCAGTTTCGACAGAGGCGAGCAGTTCTTC. As protein: CASSFDRGEQFF.

In its sample, this clone was seen once. Written as DNA, the CDR3 is TGTGCCAGCAGCTTAGACCCGACTAGCGGGGCATTACACTACGAGCAGTACTTC. Encoded protein: CASSLDPTSGALHYEQYF. V is TRBV11-2 and J is TRBJ2-7, with 11 bases matching TRBD2. Losses at the gene ends were 0 bases for V and 3 bases for J; bases not matched to a gene: 10. Germline lookup yields CDR1 SGHAT and CDR2 FQNNGV. The CDR3 has 18 amino acids.

This chain uses TRBV7-6 with TRBJ2-7; perhaps TRBD2 as D (6 bases). Germline V gene data show CDR1 as SGHVS and CDR2 as FNYEAQ. Trimming took off 1 base at V and 7 bases at J, with 11 bases between the two ends. The CDR3 length is 13 residues. As DNA, the CDR3 is TGTGCCAGCAGCTTAGGGGGGACTGCTGAGCAGTACGTC. Translated, it gives CASSLGGTAEQYV.

CDR3 loop: CAWSAFNSYEQYV. The CDR3 DNA reads TGTGCCTGGAGTGCCTTTAACTCCTACGAGCAGTACGTC. The chain combines TRBV30 with TRBJ2-7; the D is unclear. The germline V gene encodes CDR1 GTSNPN and CDR2 SVGIG (reference sequence). Trimming took 1 base from V and 0 from J, leaving 7 bases between them. The CDR3 has 13 amino acids.

The chain recombines TRBV7-9 with TRBJ2-2; 12 bases fit TRBD2. The CDR3 is 18 amino acids. Germline V CDR1 and CDR2: SEHNR, FQNEAQ (reference sequence). Losses at the gene ends were 3 bases for V and 0 bases for J; bases not matched to a gene: 5. The DNA of the CDR3 is TGTGCCAGCAGCTTTACTAGCGGGGGGATCGCGAACACCGGGGAGCTGTTTTTT. It specifies CASSFTSGGIANTGELFF.

CDR3 nucleotides: TGTGCCAGCAGCTTTTCTGGGGAATTTGGACTCGAGCAGTACTTC. Its translation is CASSFSGEFGLEQYF. This sequence joins TRBV27 and TRBJ2-7; the D gene is possibly TRBD2 (5 bases). The germline V gene has CDR1 MNHEY and CDR2 SMNVEV (reference sequence). The CDR3 loop spans 15 amino acids. Between the trimmed V and J ends, which lost 6 bases and 6 bases, there was a span of 21 bases.